The following is a TCR beta chain sequence with its context. The data were obtained in a study of blood T cell repertoires in COVID-19. The repertoire was sequenced with immunoSEQ multiplex PCR; TCRdb's copy has only in-frame clones and lacks some. Among over 400,000 clones listed, approximately 83% were seen once. V gave up 6 bases and J gave up 9 bases, with 26 bases separating them. CDR3 length: 16 amino acids. Per germline, CDR1 LGHNA and CDR2 YNFKEQ. The sample taken for sequencing was peripheral blood. The chain links TRBV4-2 to TRBJ1-1; possibly TRBD1 for D (5 bases). The sequence was obtained from a human donor in a cohort sampled during active COVID-19. The CDR3: CASSGDFGQGGQQAFF. DNA for the CDR3: TGTGCCAGCAGTGGCGATTTTGGTCAGGGAGGGCAACAAGCTTTCTTT.